The sequence of this T cell receptor (beta chain) was determined in a study of CD8 T cells in ankylosing spondylitis. This CDR3 spans 16 amino acids. V gave up 0 bases and J gave up 7 bases, with 16 bases separating them. The germline V gene encodes CDR1 SGHKS and CDR2 YYEKEE (reference sequence). The table lists this clonotype with many counts. As yet, its antigen is unknown. Overall study findings and caveats: Enrichment of disease-linked clones was reportedly significant in matched ankylosing spondylitis synovial fluid.

Quantitative molecular-barcoded 5'-RACE generated the TCR beta libraries. TCRdb redid the calling of the 5' RACE reads with MiXCR, one entry per CDR3 protein. The table records 200,000 to 300,000 distinct CDR3 sequences, around 8% of them present only once. This TCR derives from a female donor with ankylosing spondylitis or in good health (not recorded which). What was sequenced was blood, either unsorted or a sorted T cell fraction (not recorded which). The chain links TRBV5-5 to TRBJ2-2; the D call may be TRBD1 or TRBD2 (5 bases each). CDR3 sequence (DNA): TGTGCCAGCAGCTTGGTTGGGACCCCGCGTATCGGGGAGCTGTTTTTT. It encodes CASSLVGTPRIGELFF.